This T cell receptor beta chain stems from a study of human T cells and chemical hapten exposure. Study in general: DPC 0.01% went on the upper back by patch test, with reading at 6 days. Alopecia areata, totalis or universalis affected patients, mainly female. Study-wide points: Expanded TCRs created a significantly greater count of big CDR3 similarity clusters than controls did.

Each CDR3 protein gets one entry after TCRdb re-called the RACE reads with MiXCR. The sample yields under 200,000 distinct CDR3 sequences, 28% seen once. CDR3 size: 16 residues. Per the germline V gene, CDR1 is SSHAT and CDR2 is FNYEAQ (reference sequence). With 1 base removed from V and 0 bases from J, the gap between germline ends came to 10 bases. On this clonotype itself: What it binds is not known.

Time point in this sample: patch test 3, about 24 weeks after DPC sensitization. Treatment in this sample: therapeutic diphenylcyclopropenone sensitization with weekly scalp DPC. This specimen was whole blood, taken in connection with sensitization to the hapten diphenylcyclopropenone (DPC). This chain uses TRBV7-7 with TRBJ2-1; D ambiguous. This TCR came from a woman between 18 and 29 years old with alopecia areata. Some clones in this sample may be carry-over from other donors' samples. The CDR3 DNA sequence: TGTGCCAGCAGCTTAGGAGGCCCGAGCTCCTACAATGAGCAGTTCTTC. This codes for CASSLGGPSSYNEQFF.